What follows are 5 T cell receptor beta chains derived from one specimen sequenced in a study of shared clonotypes between healthy human individuals. Clones were sequenced by immunoSEQ multiplex PCR, and TCRdb holds only the in-frame ones, with some missing. The table lists roughly 2,500,000 clones, 93% of them singletons. Sample: naive CD4+ T cells from PBMCs. Subset denoted: CD45RA+ positively selected. The receptors come from a man aged 18 to 30 in good health. Some clones in this sample may be carry-over from other donors' samples.

The rearrangement links TRBV6-4 to TRBJ1-3; TRBD1 matches 11 bases. Germline-derived CDR1 and CDR2 are MRHNA and SNTAGT. V shed 7 bases, J shed 0 bases, and the junction held 11 bases outside the gene matches. The CDR3 extends over 18 amino acids. CDR3 sequence (DNA): TGTGCCAGCATTAGGACAGGGGGCGATCCCCACTCTGGAAACACCATATATTTT. Translation: CASIRTGGDPHSGNTIYF.

The rearrangement uses TRBV29-1 and TRBJ1-4; D gene uncertain. There are 15 residues in the CDR3. V was shortened by 0 bases and J by 7 bases, with 15 bases between the two germline ends. Germline V gene data show CDR1 as SQVTM and CDR2 as ANQGSEA. The CDR3: CSVEERWSSVEKLFF. For the CDR3, the DNA is TGCAGCGTTGAAGAACGGTGGTCCAGTGTTGAAAAACTGTTTTTT.

Note on this clone: Other DNA sequences in this specimen translate into the identical CDR3. This chain links TRBV9 with TRBJ2-1; 10 positions match TRBD2. Germline values: CDR1 SGDLS, CDR2 YYNGEE. Losses at the gene ends were 0 bases for V and 4 bases for J; bases not matched to a gene: 4. The CDR3 sequence is 16 residues long. CDR3 sequence: CASSVGTSGVYNEQFF. The CDR3 DNA follows: TGTGCCAGCAGCGTAGGAACTAGCGGGGTATACAATGAGCAGTTCTTC.

With respect to this clone: Other DNA sequences in this specimen translate into the identical CDR3. The CDR3 region is CASRGQGHQPQHF. The CDR3 nucleotides read TGTGCCAGTAGGGGACAGGGTCACCAGCCCCAGCATTTT. The chain combines TRBV19 with TRBJ1-5, with 9 nucleotides matching TRBD1. The CDR3 extends over 13 amino acids. The V gene's germline CDR1 is LNHDA and CDR2 SQIVND (reference sequence). The junction had 4 bases not matched to a gene; V was cut back by 6 bases and J by 7 bases.

V usage is TRBV6-5 and J usage is TRBJ1-1; D unclear. CDR3 length equals 16 residues. Looked up from germline, CDR1 is MNHEY and CDR2 is SVGAGI. The V end was cut by 4 bases, the J end by 2 bases, with 17 bases between. This CDR3 is CASSSRPAFINTEAFF. For the CDR3, the DNA is TGTGCCAGCAGTTCGCGACCGGCGTTTATCAACACTGAAGCTTTCTTT.